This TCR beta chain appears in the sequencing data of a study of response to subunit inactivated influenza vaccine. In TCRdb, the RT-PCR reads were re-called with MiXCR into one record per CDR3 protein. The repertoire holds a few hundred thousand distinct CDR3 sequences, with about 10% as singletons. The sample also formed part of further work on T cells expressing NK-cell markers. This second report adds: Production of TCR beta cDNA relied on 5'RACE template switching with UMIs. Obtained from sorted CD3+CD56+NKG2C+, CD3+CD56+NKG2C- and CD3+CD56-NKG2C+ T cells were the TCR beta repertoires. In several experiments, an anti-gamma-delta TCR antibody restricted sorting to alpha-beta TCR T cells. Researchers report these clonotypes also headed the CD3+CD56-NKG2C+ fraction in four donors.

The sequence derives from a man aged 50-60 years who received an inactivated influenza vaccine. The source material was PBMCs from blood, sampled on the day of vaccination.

Here the CDR3 DNA reads TGCGCCAGCAGCCCAATGACAGTATCCGCCGAGGCCCAGTACTTC. It codes for CASSPMTVSAEAQYF. The chain uses TRBV5-1 and TRBJ2-5; TRBD1 might be the D (5 bases). CDR1 is SGHRS and CDR2 is YFSETQ in the germline V gene. The germline V and J ends were trimmed by 4 bases and 9 bases, with 22 bases remaining between them. This CDR3 is 15 amino acids long.